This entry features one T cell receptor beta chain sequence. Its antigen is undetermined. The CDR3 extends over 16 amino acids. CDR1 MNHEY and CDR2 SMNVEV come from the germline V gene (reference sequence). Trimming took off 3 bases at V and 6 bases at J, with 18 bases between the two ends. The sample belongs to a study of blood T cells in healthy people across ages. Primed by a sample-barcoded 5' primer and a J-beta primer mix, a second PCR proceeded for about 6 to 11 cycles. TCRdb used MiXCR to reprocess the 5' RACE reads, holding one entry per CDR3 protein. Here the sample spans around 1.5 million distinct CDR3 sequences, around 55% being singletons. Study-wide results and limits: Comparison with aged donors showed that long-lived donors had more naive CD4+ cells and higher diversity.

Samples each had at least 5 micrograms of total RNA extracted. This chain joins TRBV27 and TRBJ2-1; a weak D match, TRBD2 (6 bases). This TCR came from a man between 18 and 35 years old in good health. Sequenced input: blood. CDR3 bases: TGTGCCAGCAGTTTGGCCCCCCGCGGGACGCTCAATGAGCAGTTCTTC. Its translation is CASSLAPRGTLNEQFF.